This TCR beta chain was documented in a study of T cell clonality in common variable immunodeficiency (dated by TCRdb to the mid-2010s). Summary of the overall study and its limitations: Correlations of repertoire features with clinical complications were constrained by heterogeneity among patients within the CVID cohort. TCRbeta clonality was higher in CVID subjects than in healthy controls (t-test p = 0.018), and the increase was most characteristic of about a third of subjects. Healthy controls shared more TCRbeta clones with each other than CVID subjects shared among themselves (p < 0.0001). Even though DNA input was the same, control samples had an average of about 80,000 unique sequences each, compared with some 32,000 in CVID samples. CVID TCRbeta sequences reportedly showed fewer deletions and N-nucleotide insertions and lacked highly modified clones with 13 or more V deletions. The authors noted that sequencing repertoires of T cell subpopulations would be needed to clarify what caused the increased clonality in CVID.

Most CVID patients and most healthy controls were of Caucasian heritage. From each donor, about 4.5 to 9 ml of heparinized peripheral whole blood was collected. Genomic DNA from adults with common variable immune deficiency (CVID) and from healthy adult controls was the source for sequencing TCRbeta CDR3 repertoires. The control group was made up of around 22 healthy adult volunteers (10 male and around twelve female) whose ages ranged from roughly 23 to 66 years, with a mean age of approximately 31. Diluted blood was density-centrifuged over Hypaque 1077 or Ficoll-Paque to isolate peripheral blood mononuclear cells. Genomic DNA was extracted from unsorted mononuclear cells by Qiagen column purification or by a centrifugation-based method. CDR1 and CDR2 are read off the germline V gene (reference sequence) as LNHDA and SQIVND. The CDR3 contains 11 residues, cysteine and phenylalanine counted. Only the CDR3 bases that were read are kept: 24 of them, in frame from base 1.

Many counts were recorded for this clone. This receptor's antigen is unknown. The DNA ends 3 residues before the CDR3 does, and the rest of the CDR3 is filled in from the germline J gene. CVID samples and control samples contributed equivalent amounts of genomic DNA as sequencing input. For every sample, a 60 bp segment covering the rearranged TCRbeta CDR3 region was amplified and then sequenced. The immunoSEQ assay, a bias-corrected multiplex PCR combined with high-throughput sequencing, was used for TCRbeta amplification. The study's processing was this. Each unique nucleotide sequence was treated as a clone and annotated with V, D and J genes, copy number and frequency. Sequences were labeled productive if in frame, and non-productive if out of frame or containing stop codons. As previously described, Shannon's entropy was used to calculate clonality. Mean CDR3 Kyte-Doolittle hydropathy was derived from the predicted amino acid sequences of productive clones. The R hclust function was used to hierarchically cluster scaled V gene usage with Manhattan distance and complete linkage. Clone sharing by CDR3 amino acid sequence was assessed by resampling 12 repertoires per group over 100 rounds. Repertoires were searched for roughly 70 published EBV-specific and a few hundred published CMV-specific TCRbeta sequences. A couple of CVID samples yielding fewer than 10,000 sequences were excluded from analysis, leaving approximately 40 CVID repertoires. The table comes from immuneACCESS by way of TCRdb, which keeps in-frame sequences with V and J called. Part of the clones is missing from these tables; in studies checked, under half for an unresolved V gene and the rest for unknown reasons. V, J and clone size reflect that table, while D and trimming were determined from the DNA. The sample records roughly 70,000 clones, none occurring a single time. The biggest ten clones account for about 1.7% of the sample.

The sequencing sample was made of peripheral blood mononuclear cells. This TCR was recovered from a person aged 18-70 years in good health. This receptor chain uses TRBV19 and TRBJ1-2; a tentative D call is TRBD1 (6 bases match). CDR3 bases read: TGTGCCACCGCAACAGGGCCCGGC. It codes for CATATGPG. The entire CDR3 protein reads CATATGPGYTF.